This is a list of T cell receptor beta chains from one sample in a study of blood T cell repertoires in COVID-19. Assay used: immunoSEQ multiplex PCR; TCRdb lists only in-frame clones, some missing. Of fewer than 80,000 clones in the sample, 80% to 95% were seen once. Sequencing input: peripheral blood. All receptors derive from a human donor in a cohort sampled during active COVID-19. Each CDR3 is given with its conserved first and last residue. Each record gives: D gene, J gene, clone size, V gene, CDR3 DNA, CDR3 protein. The D gene is left open where the match is weak. Clone size is given for some rows only: seen once, a few or many times, or a class if the clone is expanded.

D gene: NA
J gene: TRBJ2-1
clone size: NA
V gene: TRBV7-8
CDR3 DNA: TGTGCCAGCAGCACAACTTCTAGCAGCCTTGAGCAGTTCTTC
CDR3 protein: CASSTTSSSLEQFF

D gene: NA
J gene: TRBJ1-6
clone size: once
V gene: TRBV5-6
CDR3 DNA: TGTGCCAGCAGCTTGTTGAGATCCTATAATTCACCCCTCCACTTT
CDR3 protein: CASSLLRSYNSPLHF

D gene: NA
J gene: TRBJ1-1
clone size: NA
V gene: TRBV7-3
CDR3 DNA: TGTGCCAGCAGCTTAGCCGGGTCCGGCACTGAAGCTTTCTTT
CDR3 protein: CASSLAGSGTEAFF

D gene: TRBD2
J gene: TRBJ2-5
clone size: NA
V gene: TRBV3-1/TRBV3-2
CDR3 DNA: TGTGCCAGCAGCCAGCGGGGGGCACAAGAGACCCAGTACTTC
CDR3 protein: CASSQRGAQETQYF

D gene: TRBD2
J gene: TRBJ2-1
clone size: NA
V gene: TRBV6-6
CDR3 DNA: TGTGCCAGCAGTTACGAGGGACTAGCGGGGCGCGATGAGCAGTTCTTC
CDR3 protein: CASSYEGLAGRDEQFF

D gene: TRBD1
J gene: TRBJ2-1
clone size: NA
V gene: TRBV12-3/TRBV12-4
CDR3 DNA: TGTGCCAGCAGTTTAAACAGGGGAAATGAGCAGTTCTTC
CDR3 protein: CASSLNRGNEQFF

D gene: TRBD2
J gene: TRBJ2-1
clone size: once
V gene: TRBV10-3
CDR3 DNA: TGTGCCATCAGTGAGTCCTCCCTTCGGGTGCGGGAGCATGAGCAGTTCTTC
CDR3 protein: CAISESSLRVREHEQFF

D gene: TRBD1
J gene: TRBJ1-1
clone size: NA
V gene: TRBV5-4
CDR3 DNA: TGTGCCAGCAGCTTGTATCGACAGGGGGTCTCTGAAGCTTTCTTT
CDR3 protein: CASSLYRQGVSEAFF

D gene: NA
J gene: TRBJ2-3
clone size: NA
V gene: TRBV3-1/TRBV3-2
CDR3 DNA: TGTGCCAGCAGCCAAGACCCCCCGGGGACTCGGACAGATACGCAGTATTTT
CDR3 protein: CASSQDPPGTRTDTQYF

D gene: TRBD1
J gene: TRBJ2-5
clone size: NA
V gene: TRBV5-1
CDR3 DNA: TGCGCCAGCAGCCCCGGGACAGCACAAGAGACCCAGTACTTC
CDR3 protein: CASSPGTAQETQYF

D gene: TRBD1
J gene: TRBJ1-2
clone size: once
V gene: TRBV6-2/TRBV6-3
CDR3 DNA: TGTGCCAGCAGTTCCAGACAGGGTGGCTATGGCTACACCTTC
CDR3 protein: CASSSRQGGYGYTF

D gene: NA
J gene: TRBJ1-1
clone size: NA
V gene: TRBV3-1/TRBV3-2
CDR3 DNA: TGTGCCAGCAGCCTAGCCGCCGCGAACACTGAAGCTTTCTTT
CDR3 protein: CASSLAAANTEAFF

D gene: NA
J gene: TRBJ1-3
clone size: NA
V gene: TRBV5-1
CDR3 DNA: TGCGCCAGCAGCGGGGACACTAGAAACACCATATATTTT
CDR3 protein: CASSGDTRNTIYF

D gene: TRBD2
J gene: TRBJ2-1
clone size: NA
V gene: TRBV18
CDR3 DNA: TGTGCCAGCTCGCCCCGCGGGAGCGGGGGGGCCGGGGAGCAGTTCTTC
CDR3 protein: CASSPRGSGGAGEQFF

D gene: NA
J gene: TRBJ1-5
clone size: NA
V gene: TRBV12-5
CDR3 DNA: TGTGCTAGTGGTTTGGTATCCGGCAATCAGCCCCAGCATTTT
CDR3 protein: CASGLVSGNQPQHF

D gene: TRBD1
J gene: TRBJ1-5
clone size: NA
V gene: TRBV7-2
CDR3 DNA: TGTGCCAGCAGCTTGACAGGGGTAAACAATCAGCCCCAGCATTTT
CDR3 protein: CASSLTGVNNQPQHF